These 5 T cell receptor beta chains share one sample of origin, sequenced in a study of cytomegalovirus exposure and HLA in healthy donors. It was with 60 Vbeta and 13 Jbeta primers that the PCR ran. Sequencing used immunoSEQ multiplex PCR; TCRdb keeps in-frame clones, though not all of them. The table lists tens of thousands of clones. Material for sequencing was PBMCs. The receptors were sampled from a male donor in good health and CMV-seronegative.

This sequence joins TRBV10-3 and TRBJ2-7; the match to TRBD1 covers 9 bases. V lost 4 bases, J lost 3 bases, and 7 bases stayed unmatched. The germline CDR1 and CDR2 sequences are ENHRY and SYGVKD. This CDR3 has 15 amino acids. CDR3 coding DNA: TGTGCCATCAGTGGTCCGGGACAGGGAAACTACGAGCAGTACTTC. It yields the protein CAISGPGQGNYEQYF.

Written as DNA, the CDR3 is TGTGCCAGTAGCGTGGCAGGGGGGCCGGACGAGCAGTACTTC. Its protein product is CASSVAGGPDEQYF. J is TRBJ2-7 and V is TRBV19; maybe TRBD1 (7 bases). Germline assignment: CDR1 LNHDA and CDR2 SQIVND (reference sequence). The CDR3 extends over 14 amino acids. V was trimmed by 6 bases and J by 5 bases, leaving 17 bases between them.

This sequence joins TRBV11-3 and TRBJ2-1, with TRBD2 identical over 7 bases. CDR3 size: 13 residues. The V gene end was trimmed by 3 bases and the J gene end by 6 bases; junction bases not matched to a gene: 2. CDR1 SGHNT and CDR2 YENEEA come from the germline V gene. As DNA, the CDR3 is TGTGCCAGCAGCTTGGCTAGCGGCAATGAGCAGTTCTTC. Translation: CASSLASGNEQFF.

The chain combines TRBV12-5 with TRBJ2-5; 10 bases align to TRBD2. The J segment lost 5 bases and the V segment lost 2 bases, leaving 14 bases of the junction unmatched. The germline CDR1 and CDR2 sequences are LGHNT and FRNRAP. The CDR3 runs 18 residues. The CDR3 sequence is CASGLPPQREGLRETQYF. CDR3 in DNA: TGTGCTAGTGGTTTGCCCCCCCAGCGGGAGGGCCTACGCGAGACCCAGTACTTC.

Notes on this clone: Additional DNA sequences in this sample encode the identical CDR3. The J gene is TRBJ2-7, the V gene TRBV11-2; 7 bases are shared with TRBD1. J was trimmed by 2 bases and V by 5 bases; bases with no gene match: 3. This CDR3 is 13 amino acids long. CDR1 SGHAT and CDR2 FQNNGV come from the germline V gene. For the CDR3, the DNA is TGTGCCAGCAGCCCCGACAGGGCCTACGAGCAGTACTTC. It codes for CASSPDRAYEQYF.